What follows are 28 T cell receptor beta chains derived from one specimen sequenced in a study of blood T cell repertoires in COVID-19. Libraries were prepared by immunoSEQ multiplex PCR; TCRdb keeps only in-frame clonotypes and omits some of them. The table lists just over 95,000 clones, about nine tenths of them singletons. Sequencing used peripheral blood. The receptor source for this set is a man aged 45 to 65 with acute or convalescent COVID-19.

The count of this clone is one. V is TRBV3-1 (or the pseudogene TRBV3-2) and J is TRBJ2-7; 16 positions match TRBD2. This CDR3 has 16 residues. The trim removed 3 bases at V and 2 bases at J, leaving 1 base unmatched. Germline CDR1 and CDR2: LGHDT and YNNKEL (reference sequence). The DNA of the CDR3 is TGTGCCAGCAGCCAGGGACTAGCGGGAGGGCCCTACGAGCAGTACTTC. This codes for CASSQGLAGGPYEQYF.

V usage is TRBV27 and J usage is TRBJ2-3; the D gene is possibly TRBD1 (5 bases). V lost 4 bases, J lost 2 bases, and 16 bases lay in between. The germline V gene has CDR1 MNHEY and CDR2 SMNVEV (reference sequence). The CDR3 loop spans 16 amino acids. The CDR3 is CASSSYPRATTDTQYF. DNA for the CDR3: TGTGCCAGCAGTTCCTACCCCAGGGCCACCACAGATACGCAGTATTTT.

The chain uses TRBV13 and TRBJ2-2; the D gene is possibly TRBD2 (5 bases). The CDR3 contains 16 residues. Germline V gene lookup returns CDR1 PRHDT and CDR2 FYEKMQ (reference sequence). V was pared by 0 bases and J by 4 bases, with 12 bases between. The CDR3 bases are TGTGCCAGCAGCTTAGGCGGCGGAGGAGGCACCGGGGAGCTGTTTTTT. Encoded protein: CASSLGGGGGTGELFF.

The chain carries TRBV6-6 and TRBJ1-2, with 10 positions matching TRBD1. Germline CDR1 and CDR2: MNHNY and SVGAGI (reference sequence). The CDR3 consists of 16 residues. With V trimmed by 7 bases and J by 4 bases, 12 bases remained unmatched. CDR3 sequence reads: CASIYGGTGVLYGYTF. CDR3 coding DNA: TGTGCCAGCATCTATGGGGGGACAGGGGTCCTCTATGGCTACACCTTC.

In this sample, this clone turned up once. J is TRBJ2-3 and V is TRBV7-2; 10 bases match TRBD1. The CDR3 has 16 amino acids. V was pared by 6 bases and J by 3 bases, with 9 bases of the junction left unmatched. CDR1 SGHTA and CDR2 FQGNSA come from the germline V gene. CDR3: CASSKRAGQGTDTQYF. DNA for the CDR3: TGTGCCAGCAGTAAAAGGGCGGGACAGGGGACAGATACGCAGTATTTT.

The J gene is TRBJ1-5, the V gene TRBV19; tentatively, D is TRBD1 (6 bases). V lost 5 bases, J lost 5 bases, and 13 bases lay in between. The CDR3 extends over 14 amino acids. From germline, CDR1 is LNHDA and CDR2 SQIVND (reference sequence). The CDR3 is CASSSGQLHQPQHF. Here the CDR3 DNA reads TGTGCCAGTAGTTCTGGACAGCTGCATCAGCCCCAGCATTTT.

The J gene is TRBJ2-2, the V gene TRBV27, with 11 bases fitting TRBD1. The CDR3 loop spans 18 amino acids. The junction had 6 bases not matched to a gene; V was cut back by 3 bases and J by 0 bases. Germline CDR1 and CDR2: MNHEY and SMNVEV (reference sequence). CDR3 residues: CASSFSSGQGANTGELFF. CDR3 nucleotide sequence: TGTGCCAGCAGTTTTTCCTCGGGACAGGGGGCGAACACCGGGGAGCTGTTTTTT.

The chain couples TRBV15 to TRBJ2-2; D is unresolved. The ends were cut back, 8 bases at V and 1 base at J, with 5 bases in the middle. The CDR3 runs to 12 residues. CDR1 is LNHNV and CDR2 is YYDKDF in the germline V gene (reference sequence). DNA for the CDR3: TGTGCCACCTCTTGGAACACCGGGGAGCTGTTTTTT. This sequence encodes CATSWNTGELFF.

The rearrangement joins TRBV5-1 to TRBJ2-1; D not resolved. Germline assignment: CDR1 SGHRS and CDR2 YFSETQ. V was cut by 1 base and J by 6 bases, with 8 bases left in between. The CDR3 runs 13 residues. The CDR3 sequence: CASSLKRFNEQFF. As DNA, the CDR3 is TGCGCCAGCAGCTTGAAACGGTTCAATGAGCAGTTCTTC.

The gene calls are TRBV5-6 and TRBJ1-6; D remains ambiguous. Germline CDR1 reads SGHDT; CDR2 reads YYEEEE. The CDR3 is 15 amino acids. V was trimmed by 4 bases and J by 9 bases, leaving 17 bases between them. CDR3 DNA: TGTGCCAGCAGCCCCGGAGGTTTCTTCGGTTCACCCCTCCACTTT. This translates into CASSPGGFFGSPLHF.

V gene TRBV5-1 combines with J gene TRBJ2-7, with 10 positions matching TRBD1. Trimming removed 6 bases from V and 5 bases from J; junction bases left unmatched: 8. The CDR3 sequence is 14 residues long. Germline V gives CDR1 SGHRS, CDR2 YFSETQ. CDR3 DNA sequence: TGCGCCAGCACCTACGCCGGACAGGGGGACGAGCAGTACTTC. It translates to CASTYAGQGDEQYF.

This chain joins TRBV19 and TRBJ2-7; 11 bases line up with TRBD1. The CDR3 runs 14 residues. CDR1 and CDR2 (germline): LNHDA, SQIVND (reference sequence). With V trimmed by 5 bases and J by 4 bases, 4 bases remained unmatched. This CDR3 is CASSPGQGGYEQYF. The CDR3, as DNA: TGTGCCAGTAGTCCGGGACAGGGGGGTTACGAGCAGTACTTC.

V is TRBV5-6 and J is TRBJ1-1, with TRBD1 matching 9 bases. The CDR3 extends over 14 amino acids. CDR1 is SGHDT and CDR2 is YYEEEE in the germline V gene. The ends lost 2 bases at V and 6 bases at J; junction bases unmatched: 5. The CDR3 sequence: CASSLPQGAPEAFF. The CDR3 nucleotides read TGTGCCAGCAGCTTACCACAGGGGGCGCCTGAAGCTTTCTTT.

This chain connects TRBV10-2 to TRBJ1-5; the D gene is possibly TRBD1 (5 bases). This CDR3 region has 14 residues. V lost 5 bases to trimming and J lost 0 bases, with 8 bases between them. Looked up from germline, CDR1 is WSHSY and CDR2 is SAAADI. The CDR3, as DNA: TGCGCCAGCAGTCAGGGCTATAGCAATCAGCCCCAGCATTTT. As protein: CASSQGYSNQPQHF.

This chain uses TRBV6-1 with TRBJ1-5; 7 bases align to TRBD1. CDR3 length equals 14 residues. Trimming cost V 6 bases and J 7 bases; bases outside gene matches: 9. Germline CDR1 reads MNHNS; CDR2 reads SASEGT. The CDR3 sequence: CASSTRGQGQPQHF. The CDR3 DNA reads TGTGCCAGCAGCACGAGGGGGCAAGGGCAGCCCCAGCATTTT.

This clone was recorded at least ten times. The rearrangement uses TRBV5-1 and TRBJ2-6; D gene unclear. Germline CDR1 SGHRS, CDR2 YFSETQ. V gave up 0 bases and J gave up 4 bases, with 5 bases separating them. This CDR3 is built from 14 residues. DNA of the CDR3: TGCGCCAGCAGCTTGGGGCAAGGGGCCAACGTCCTGACTTTC. Protein: CASSLGQGANVLTF.

J is TRBJ2-3 and V is TRBV10-3, with TRBD1 matching over 8 bases. The trim removed 6 bases at V and 3 bases at J, leaving 8 bases unmatched. This CDR3 region has 15 residues. Germline V gene lookup returns CDR1 ENHRY and CDR2 SYGVKD. The DNA of the CDR3 is TGTGCCATCAGACCGGGACAGGACGTTACAGATACGCAGTATTTT. Protein sequence: CAIRPGQDVTDTQYF.

This clone was seen only once. The CDR3 DNA sequence: TGCAGCGTTGAGGCGATACTAGGGAGCGAGCAGTACTTC. As protein: CSVEAILGSEQYF. V gene TRBV29-1 combines with J gene TRBJ2-7; D possibly corresponds to TRBD2 (5 bases). This CDR3 has 13 amino acids. Trimming removed 3 bases from V and 6 bases from J, with 15 bases in between. Germline CDR1 reads SQVTM; CDR2 reads ANQGSEA.

This clone appeared a few times. The V gene is TRBV6-2 or TRBV6-3, the J gene TRBJ1-1; the match to TRBD1 covers 7 bases. Germline V gives CDR1 MNHEY, CDR2 SVGEGT. The CDR3 sequence is 14 residues long. V lost 2 bases and J lost 4; bases outside the gene matches: 4. This CDR3 reads CASSYQDRVTEAFF. DNA for the CDR3: TGTGCCAGCAGTTACCAAGACAGGGTCACTGAAGCTTTCTTT.

The V and J genes are TRBV27 and TRBJ2-1; 9 bases agree with TRBD2. From germline, CDR1 is MNHEY and CDR2 SMNVEV (reference sequence). The ends lost 4 bases at V and 0 bases at J; junction bases unmatched: 13. The CDR3 has 19 residues. This CDR3 is CASSWANGLAGISYNEQFF. CDR3 coding DNA: TGTGCCAGCAGTTGGGCCAATGGGCTAGCGGGGATCTCCTACAATGAGCAGTTCTTC.

This clone was found once. This chain uses TRBV19 with TRBJ2-1; D is possibly TRBD2 (6 bases). Trimming left V 8 bases short and J 6 bases short, with 23 bases between. This CDR3 spans 16 amino acids. Germline-derived CDR1 and CDR2 are LNHDA and SQIVND (reference sequence). CDR3 amino acids: CASGGGRGKLGNEQFF. CDR3 DNA: TGTGCCAGTGGGGGAGGTCGGGGGAAGCTCGGCAATGAGCAGTTCTTC.

J is TRBJ1-4 and V is TRBV24-1; 7 nucleotides line up with TRBD1. Germline-derived CDR1 and CDR2 are KGHDR and SFDVKD. The CDR3 sequence is 17 residues long. V was clipped by 4 bases and J by 0 bases; unmatched bases: 7. The CDR3 region has the DNA TGTGCCACCAGTGACCCCCAGGACAGGACAACTAATGAAAAACTGTTTTTT. It encodes CATSDPQDRTTNEKLFF.

The V gene is TRBV4-3, the J gene TRBJ2-1; TRBD2 aligns across 11 bases. Germline V CDR1 and CDR2: LGHNA, YSLEER. The CDR3 is made up of 16 amino acids. V trimming: 2 bases; J trimming: 4 bases; junction bases outside the gene matches: 4. DNA for the CDR3: TGCGCCAGCAGCCAACAACTAGCGGGAGTTTACAATGAGCAGTTCTTC. As protein: CASSQQLAGVYNEQFF.

This clone was picked up a small number of times. The V and J genes are TRBV2 and TRBJ2-1; maybe TRBD2 (6 bases). The germline CDR1 and CDR2 sequences are SNHLY and FYNNEI. Trimming stripped 7 bases from V and 0 bases from J, with 10 bases between. This CDR3 has 14 amino acids. CDR3 nucleotide sequence: TGTGCCAGCACGGAGGGGAGCTCCTACAATGAGCAGTTCTTC. This sequence encodes CASTEGSSYNEQFF.

The chain couples TRBV6-4 to TRBJ2-5; 9 bases align to TRBD2. Germline CDR1 is MRHNA and CDR2 is SNTAGT. The CDR3 is 15 residues long. V was pared by 5 bases and J by 5 bases, with 9 bases of the junction left unmatched. For the CDR3, the DNA is TGTGCCAGCAGTCTCAGCGGGAGGCTCGCCGAGACCCAGTACTTC. It codes for CASSLSGRLAETQYF.

This chain connects TRBV12-3 or TRBV12-4 to TRBJ2-5, with D maybe TRBD2 (6 bases). CDR3 length: 13 amino acids. Trimming took 7 bases from V and 5 from J, leaving 14 bases between them. The CDR3 coding sequence is TGTGCCAGCACCCTGGGGGGTTGGGAGACCCAGTACTTC. This codes for CASTLGGWETQYF.

The CDR3, as DNA: TGTGCCAGCAGCGAGGGACTCGAAGCCTACGAGCAGTACTTC. Its translation: CASSEGLEAYEQYF. The chain is built from TRBV9 and TRBJ2-7; the D gene is possibly TRBD2 (6 bases). This CDR3 has 14 amino acids. The germline V and J ends were trimmed by 3 bases and 2 bases, with 12 bases remaining between them. The germline V gene encodes CDR1 SGDLS and CDR2 YYNGEE. The whole variable domain, remainder taken from reference TRBV9 and TRBJ2-7, is DSGVTQTPKHLITATGQRVTLRCSPRSGDLSVYWYQQSLDQGLQFLIQYYNGEERAKGNILERFSAQQFPDLHSELNLSSLELGDSALYFCASSEGLEAYEQYFGPGTRLTVT.

This sequence joins TRBV2 and TRBJ2-7; tentatively, D is TRBD2 (5 bases). CDR1 is SNHLY and CDR2 is FYNNEI in the germline V gene. This CDR3 has 17 residues. The germline V and J ends were trimmed by 6 bases and 0 bases, with 21 bases remaining between them. The CDR3: CASSYSGNLGSSYEQYF. The CDR3 nucleotides read TGTGCCAGCAGCTATTCGGGAAACTTAGGGAGCTCCTACGAGCAGTACTTC. The full variable domain, its missing parts supplied by reference TRBV2 and TRBJ2-7, is EPEVTQTPSHQVTQMGQEVILRCVPISNHLYFYWYRQILGQKVEFLVSFYNNEISEKSEIFDDQFSVERPDGSNFTLKIRSTKLEDSAMYFCASSYSGNLGSSYEQYFGPGTRLTVT.